Listed below are T cell receptor beta chains from one sample, sequenced in a study of cytomegalovirus exposure and HLA in healthy donors. The method was immunoSEQ multiplex PCR; TCRdb's version includes in-frame clones alone and lacks a portion of them. Among about 98,000 clones listed, more than 85% were seen once. The source material was PBMCs. These receptors were taken from a man between 18 and 35 years old in good health and CMV-seropositive. The CDR3 runs from the conserved cysteine through the conserved F or W. Each record gives: J gene, V gene, CDR3 protein.

>TRBJ2-7|TRBV5-4
CASSLGLDRALDEQYF
>TRBJ2-7|TRBV7-2
CASSPGLAAYEQYF
>TRBJ2-1|TRBV27
CASSLGGTYNEQFF
>TRBJ2-5|TRBV7-9
CASSLSVPETQYF
>TRBJ2-7|TRBV19
CASSKQGGFHEQYF
>TRBJ2-1|TRBV4-2
CASSQAGTGPYNEQFF
>TRBJ1-2|TRBV28
CASSLRVDYGYTF
>TRBJ2-3|TRBV18
CASSWTGGRTDTQYF
>TRBJ2-7|TRBV7-2
CASSLAGSSYSYEQYF
>TRBJ2-7|TRBV5-1
CASSFLRTGYEQYF
>TRBJ2-1|TRBV9
CASSVGGGLNEQFF
>TRBJ2-5|TRBV9
CASSMGLAKETQYF
>TRBJ2-2|TRBV2
CASIAGGYTGELFF
>TRBJ2-5|TRBV4-3
CASSQHAVGAQTQETQYF
>TRBJ2-2|TRBV29-1
CSGLIGTSGRKENTGELFF
>TRBJ2-7|TRBV19
CASSTGTSGPPYEQYF
>TRBJ2-2|TRBV4-2
CASSQDPQQSNTGELFF
>TRBJ2-7|TRBV19
CASSSNNRGAYEQYF
>TRBJ2-7|TRBV4-3
CASSQDGAGTYEQYF
>TRBJ1-3|TRBV18
CASSLGQGKSSGNTIYF
>TRBJ1-1|TRBV5-1
CASSGGQGNTEAFF
>TRBJ1-6|TRBV27
CASSLETRWPLHF
>TRBJ1-4|TRBV4-3
CASSPTGTANEKLFF
>TRBJ1-3|TRBV5-1
CASSLDGLTGLYVGNTIYF
>TRBJ1-2|TRBV4-1
CASSQDIGGRTGYGYTF
>TRBJ1-2|TRBV20-1
CSARMGQGNTF